The subject of this entry is one T cell receptor beta chain. Its target is not known. V was cut by 4 bases and J by 7 bases, with 10 bases left in between. Germline V CDR1 and CDR2: SGHNT, YYREEE (reference sequence). This CDR3 region has 12 residues. The source of the sample is a study of shared clonotypes between healthy human individuals. The study, taken as a whole, reports: In contrast to clonotypes shared by all four donors, non-shared clonotypes had lower generation probabilities. Researchers sampled only blood; tissue repertoires likely differ. Richness estimates generally favored naive over memory subsets.

The protocol was immunoSEQ multiplex PCR, while the TCRdb copy is restricted to in-frame clones and leaves out a portion. The data show a few million clones, with approximately 93% seen just once and 0.39% held by the top ten. Adult donors, all healthy and HIV-negative, had no recent acute infections or vaccinations. The sequence was collected from a man between 18 and 35 years old in good health. Some clones in this sample may be carry-over from other donors' samples. Sequencing was done on a sample of naive CD4+ T cells from PBMCs. The subset: CD45RA+ positively selected. The rearrangement joins TRBV5-4 to TRBJ2-3; D possibly corresponds to TRBD2 (5 bases). The CDR3 loop is CASSLRENTQYF. The CDR3, as DNA: TGTGCCAGCAGCCTCCGGGAAAATACGCAGTATTTT.